This passage covers 32 T cell receptor beta chains from one sample sequenced in a study of blood T cells in healthy people across ages. Next came a second PCR, run for roughly 6 to 11 cycles, which used a sample-barcoded 5' primer along with a J-beta primer mix. Each CDR3 protein is one row after TCRdb ran MiXCR on the 5' RACE reads. The table shows around 500,000 distinct CDR3 sequences, with 25% to 35% occurring only once. The same specimen was also included in a second study, on T cells of mothers and their children.

The sample taken for sequencing was blood. Receptors were obtained from a boy aged 2 to 10 in good health.

V and J are TRBV10-3 and TRBJ2-5; no firm D call. The J call is doubtful: the DNA matches TRBJ2-7 better. CDR3 length equals 14 residues. Germline-derived CDR1 and CDR2 are ENHRY and SYGVKD. Here the CDR3 reads CATQWAPEWDEQYF. Written as DNA, the CDR3 is TGTGCCACCCAGTGGGCCCCTGAATGGGACGAGCAGTACTTC.

The gene calls are TRBV19 and TRBJ2-1, with TRBD1 matching 10 bases. CDR1 is LNHDA and CDR2 is SQIVND in the germline V gene (reference sequence). There are 16 residues in the CDR3. Unmatched junction bases numbered 6, after V lost 7 bases and J lost 0 bases. CDR3 coding DNA: TGTGCCAGTATTCGGACAGGGGGGGACTCCTACAATGAGCAGTTCTTC. Amino acid sequence: CASIRTGGDSYNEQFF.

The chain is built from TRBV21-1 and TRBJ2-1; the tabulated D call, TRBD1, remains unverified against the DNA. Near its end, the DNA agrees better with TRBJ2-7, so the J call may be wrong. TRBV21-1 is marked as a pseudogene. The CDR3 runs 14 residues. CDR3 in amino acids: CASSPYRVSYEQYF. CDR3 bases: TGTGCCAGCAGCCCCTACAGGGTTTCCTACGAGCAGTACTTC.

As concerns this clonotype: The junction shows a germline mismatch at one end, possibly a read error. The rearrangement links TRBV5-6 to TRBJ1-1; D is unresolved. The CDR3 is 14 residues long. CDR1 is SGHDT, CDR2 YYEEEE, per germline. As DNA, the CDR3 is TGTGCCAGCAGCTTTCGGGTCCGAGACACTGAAGCCTTCTTT. It specifies CASSFRVRDTEAFF.

This clonotype came up once. The chain uses TRBV7-2 and TRBJ2-7; D unclear. Looked up from germline, CDR1 is SGHTA and CDR2 is FQGNSA. The germline V and J ends were trimmed by 3 bases and 2 bases, with 8 bases remaining between them. The CDR3 consists of 13 residues. The CDR3 region has the DNA TGTGCCAGCAGCTTCCAAATGACCTACGAGCAGTACTTC. The encoded protein is CASSFQMTYEQYF.

This clonotype was detected a few times. One end of the junction is discordant with germline, which a read error may explain. The chain uses TRBV20-1 and TRBJ2-7; D unresolved. The CDR3 sequence is 12 residues long. CDR1 is DFQATT and CDR2 is SNEGSKA in the germline V gene (reference sequence). Here the CDR3 reads CSATRGAYERYF. CDR3 bases: TGCAGTGCGACCCGTGGAGCCTACGAGCGGTACTTC.

The V and J genes are TRBV3-1 and TRBJ2-7, with TRBD1 matching 9 bases. The J call may be faulty, since TRBJ2-1 better matches the DNA end. This CDR3 has 17 residues. The germline gives CDR1 LGHDT, CDR2 YNNKEL (reference sequence). The CDR3 coding sequence is TGTGCCAGCAGCCCCGGGACAGGGAGTATCGCCTACAATGAGCAGTTCTTC. It specifies CASSPGTGSIAYNEQFF.

This clonotype occurred a few times. The V call is TRBV11-2, the J call TRBJ1-3, with D maybe TRBD1 (6 bases). Trimming shortened V by 2 bases and J by 3 bases, and 23 bases separated the two germline ends. The CDR3 is made up of 19 amino acids. Germline V lookup: CDR1 SGHAT, CDR2 FQNNGV. The CDR3 bases are TGTGCCAGCAGCTTAAATTTAAAGTGGGACATCCGAGATGGAAACACCATATATTTT. Translated: CASSLNLKWDIRDGNTIYF.

This clonotype was detected only a few times. J is TRBJ2-7 and V is TRBV15; TRBD2 aligns across 7 bases. Germline V gives CDR1 LNHNV, CDR2 YYDKDF (reference sequence). V shed 8 bases, J shed 5 bases, and the junction held 9 bases outside the gene matches. The CDR3 length is 13 residues. The CDR3 DNA is TGTGCCACCGCCCGGACTAGATTCCACGAGCAGTACTTC. Residues: CATARTRFHEQYF.

This clonotype was counted only a few times. The V and J genes are TRBV29-1 and TRBJ2-3; no reliable D call. The germline V and J ends were trimmed by 5 bases and 2 bases, with 17 bases remaining between them. The CDR3 is made up of 15 amino acids. Germline CDR1 SQVTM, CDR2 ANQGSEA. The CDR3 sequence: CSVTKRVRATDTQYF. The CDR3 DNA follows: TGCAGCGTTACCAAGAGAGTGAGAGCCACAGATACGCAGTATTTT.

This clonotype was counted a few times. This chain uses TRBV2 with TRBJ2-1; TRBD2 matches 8 bases. Per germline, CDR1 SNHLY and CDR2 FYNNEI. The CDR3 runs to 17 residues. The J segment lost 2 bases and the V segment lost 7 bases, leaving 13 bases of the junction unmatched. The CDR3 loop reads CASKAGAVDNPYNEQFF. The CDR3 bases are TGTGCCAGCAAAGCGGGAGCCGTCGACAACCCCTACAATGAGCAGTTCTTC.

This clonotype was counted a few times. The J gene is TRBJ2-5, the V gene TRBV12-3 or TRBV12-4; D remains unclear. The V gene lost 3 bases and the J gene lost 1 base, with 15 bases spanning the gap. CDR3 size: 16 residues. DNA for the CDR3: TGTGCCAGCAGTTTGAACACCGCTGACATCCAAGAGACCCAGTACTTC. It encodes CASSLNTADIQETQYF.

This clonotype has only a few counts. The chain has TRBV9 and TRBJ1-2, with unresolved D. This CDR3 is 16 amino acids long. Germline values: CDR1 SGDLS, CDR2 YYNGEE. Trimming took off 0 bases at V and 0 bases at J, with 12 bases between the two ends. CDR3 protein: CASSVEANAANYGYTF. In nucleotides, the CDR3 is TGTGCCAGCAGCGTAGAGGCAAACGCGGCTAACTATGGCTACACCTTC.

A single count supports this clonotype. The genes are TRBV7-2 and TRBJ2-1, with D perhaps TRBD1 or TRBD2 (5 bases each). V lost 2 bases to trimming and J lost 4 bases, with 15 bases between them. Germline V gene data show CDR1 as SGHTA and CDR2 as FQGNSA. CDR3 length: 16 residues. The CDR3 reads CASSLRGDRIYNEQFF. The CDR3 nucleotides read TGTGCCAGCAGCTTACGAGGGGATAGAATATACAATGAGCAGTTCTTC. The complete variable domain, with remaining parts taken from reference TRBV7-2 and TRBJ2-1, reads GAGVSQSPSNKVTEKGKDVELRCDPISGHTALYWYRQSLGQGLEFLIYFQGNSAPDKSGLPSDRFSAERTGGSVSTLTIQRTQQEDSAVYLCASSLRGDRIYNEQFFGPGTRLTVL.

V is TRBV7-9 and J is TRBJ2-7, with D tentatively TRBD2 (6 bases). CDR1 SEHNR and CDR2 FQNEAQ come from the germline V gene (reference sequence). Trimming pared 6 bases from V and 6 bases from J, leaving 9 bases between. The CDR3 is made up of 11 amino acids. CDR3 bases: TGTGCCAGCAGACAGGAGGGCGAGCAGTACTTC. Residues: CASRQEGEQYF.

Only a few counts were recorded for this clonotype. The genes are TRBV7-9 and TRBJ1-3, with 8 nucleotides matching TRBD1. CDR3 length: 13 residues. The V and J ends lost 5 bases and 7 bases, in that order; junction bases with no gene match: 4. From germline, CDR1 is SEHNR and CDR2 FQNEAQ (reference sequence). This chain's CDR3 is CASSLWTGNTIYF. CDR3 DNA sequence: TGTGCCAGCAGCCTATGGACAGGGAACACCATATATTTT.

The chain couples TRBV5-1 to TRBJ1-2, with D possibly matching TRBD1 (5 bases). The CDR3 has 14 residues. The V end was cut by 0 bases, the J end by 0 bases, with 6 bases between. The germline V gene has CDR1 SGHRS and CDR2 YFSETQ. The CDR3 DNA is TGCGCCAGCAGCTTGGGGACATCTAACTATGGCTACACCTTC. Its translation: CASSLGTSNYGYTF.

Ten or more counts support this clonotype. The V call is TRBV5-1, the J call TRBJ2-5; no clear D gene. V lost 2 bases and J lost 7, with 6 bases in between. The CDR3 totals 11 residues. The germline V gene has CDR1 SGHRS and CDR2 YFSETQ. CDR3: CASSLFGTQYF. The CDR3 region has the DNA TGCGCCAGCAGCTTATTTGGGACCCAGTACTTC.

This CDR3 reads CASNRDRAFTEAFF. For the CDR3, the DNA is TGTGCCAGCAATCGGGACAGGGCGTTCACTGAAGCTTTCTTT. The chain carries TRBV12-3 or TRBV12-4 and TRBJ1-1; TRBD1 agrees at 9 bases. The length of the CDR3 is 14 residues. The junction had 7 bases not matched to a gene; V was cut back by 7 bases and J by 4 bases.

This chain uses TRBV7-9 with TRBJ2-3; TRBD2 matches at 7 bases. The CDR3 is made up of 17 amino acids. V shed 6 bases, J shed 4 bases, and the junction held 16 bases outside the gene matches. The V gene's germline CDR1 is SEHNR and CDR2 FQNEAQ (reference sequence). The CDR3 sequence: CASSTWTGGGAADTQYF. The CDR3 region has the DNA TGTGCCAGCAGTACATGGACGGGAGGAGGGGCTGCAGATACGCAGTATTTT.

This clonotype has only a few counts. CDR3 loop: CASSIPASGNDEQFF. The CDR3 region has the DNA TGTGCCAGTAGTATCCCGGCGAGCGGGAACGATGAGCAGTTCTTC. This chain joins TRBV19 and TRBJ2-1, with 7 nucleotides matching TRBD2. The CDR3 sequence is 15 residues long. The germline V gene has CDR1 LNHDA and CDR2 SQIVND (reference sequence). V lost 3 bases, J lost 8 bases, and 10 bases stayed unmatched.

The chain is built from TRBV4-3 and TRBJ2-5; no reliable D call. CDR1 is LGHNA, CDR2 YSLEER, per germline. Between the trimmed V and J ends, which lost 0 bases and 4 bases, there was a span of 12 bases. This CDR3 is 15 amino acids long. CDR3 sequence: CASSQEGLAPETQYF. The CDR3 nucleotides read TGCGCCAGCAGCCAAGAAGGTTTAGCCCCAGAGACCCAGTACTTC.

V and J are TRBV6-1 and TRBJ2-1; D might be TRBD2 (5 bases). The DNA end is a closer match to TRBJ2-5, so the J assignment may be wrong. The germline CDR1 and CDR2 sequences are MNHNS and SASEGT. The CDR3 totals 14 residues. In DNA form, the CDR3 reads TGTGCCAGCAGTGACGGGATTAGCTGGGAGACCCAGTACTTC. This encodes CASSDGISWETQYF.

The chain carries TRBV28 and TRBJ2-5, with D uncertain. The V gene lost 2 bases and the J gene lost 1 base, with 8 bases spanning the gap. The germline gives CDR1 MDHEN, CDR2 SYDVKM. This CDR3 has 14 amino acids. The DNA for the CDR3 is TGTGCCAGCAGTTTAACTCAACCCCAAGAGACCCAGTACTTC. It translates to CASSLTQPQETQYF.

This clonotype was seen a handful of times. The CDR3: CASRQQGGNTEAFF. CDR3 coding DNA: TGTGCCAGCAGGCAACAGGGGGGTAACACTGAAGCTTTCTTT. V and J are TRBV28 and TRBJ1-1; 8 bases align to TRBD1. Looked up from germline, CDR1 is MDHEN and CDR2 is SYDVKM. CDR3 length equals 14 residues. The ends lost 6 bases at V and 2 bases at J; junction bases unmatched: 5. Full variable domain (remainder filled in from reference TRBV28 and TRBJ1-1): DVKVTQSSRYLVKRTGEKVFLECVQDMDHENMFWYRQDPGLGLRLIYFSYDVKMKEKGDIPEGYSVSREKKERFSLILESASTNQTSMYLCASRQQGGNTEAFFGQGTRLTVV.

In this sample, this clonotype turned up a few times. V is TRBV3-1 and J is TRBJ2-1; D is unclear. The J call is doubtful: the DNA matches TRBJ2-7 better. CDR1 and CDR2 (germline): LGHDT, YNNKEL (reference sequence). The CDR3 loop spans 14 amino acids. The CDR3 DNA sequence: TGTGCCAGCAGCCAAGTTGCGGACCCCTACGAGCAGTACTTC. It encodes CASSQVADPYEQYF.

The rearrangement joins TRBV12-3 or TRBV12-4 to TRBJ2-4; D remains ambiguous. The V and J ends lost 2 bases and 5 bases respectively, with 7 bases between them. This CDR3 comprises 13 residues. CDR3 sequence: CASSLSAENIQYF. CDR3 nucleotide sequence: TGTGCCAGCAGTTTAAGCGCCGAAAACATTCAGTACTTC.

The chain couples TRBV20-1 to TRBJ1-1; tentatively, D is TRBD1 (5 bases). The V and J ends lost 5 bases and 7 bases respectively, with 14 bases between them. Germline CDR1 and CDR2: DFQATT and SNEGSKA (reference sequence). There are 12 residues in the CDR3. The CDR3 spells CSAFKGTGEAFF. The CDR3 bases are TGCAGTGCTTTTAAGGGGACGGGTGAAGCTTTCTTT.

CDR3 nucleotides: TGTGCCAGCAGTTCTAGCGGGATTGTATACGAGCAGTACTTC. This sequence encodes CASSSSGIVYEQYF. The rearrangement links TRBV6-2 or TRBV6-3 to TRBJ2-7; 9 bases fit TRBD2. This CDR3 has 14 residues. The germline V gene has CDR1 MNHEY and CDR2 SVGEGT. V was clipped by 4 bases and J by 4 bases; unmatched bases: 5.

For this clonotype: As the CDR3 is not closed by the conserved phenylalanine or tryptophan, this likely results from a read error. V usage is TRBV20-1 and J usage is TRBJ1-2, with 11 bases fitting TRBD1. V shed 2 bases, J shed 6 bases, and the junction held 8 bases outside the gene matches. CDR3 size: 15 residues. Germline V gene lookup returns CDR1 DFQATT and CDR2 SNEGSKA (reference sequence). In nucleotides, the CDR3 is TGCAGTGCTAGAACTACCGGACAGGGGGCCGATGGCTACACCCTC. This sequence encodes CSARTTGQGADGYTL.

CDR3 loop: CSAGGGAETQYF. The CDR3 bases are TGCAGCGCCGGGGGCGGGGCGGAGACCCAGTACTTC. J is TRBJ2-5 and V is TRBV20-1; D might be TRBD1 or TRBD2, each matching 6 bases. The CDR3 length is 12 residues. Germline CDR1 and CDR2: DFQATT and SNEGSKA (reference sequence).

This clonotype was detected only a few times. The chain is built from TRBV20-1 and TRBJ2-2; D uncertain. Looked up from germline, CDR1 is DFQATT and CDR2 is SNEGSKA (reference sequence). This CDR3 contains 13 residues. Trimming pared 0 bases from V and 2 bases from J, leaving 4 bases between. For the CDR3, the DNA is TGCAGTGCTAGAGATATCAACACCGGGGAGCTGTTTTTT. Amino acids: CSARDINTGELFF.